A selection of T cell receptor beta chains follows, all from one sample in a study of blood T cell repertoires in COVID-19. Assay: immunoSEQ multiplex PCR; the TCRdb copy retains only in-frame clones and omits some. The data contain 150,000 to 200,000 clones, approximately 87% of them singletons. Sequenced input: peripheral blood. These receptors came from a woman aged 18-29 years who had recovered from COVID-19. Each CDR3 is given with its conserved first and last residue. A D gene is named only where the DNA matches it firmly. Only part of the rows carry a size: once, few, many, or a class if the clone is expanded.

clone size: NA
J gene: TRBJ1-5
V gene: TRBV27
D gene: NA
CDR3 DNA: TGTGCCAGCCGGGGAAACCTCAATCAGCCCCAGCATTTT
CDR3 protein: CASRGNLNQPQHF

clone size: NA
J gene: TRBJ2-5
V gene: TRBV30
D gene: TRBD2
CDR3 DNA: TGTGCCTGGGGGGTGGATGTAGCGGGAGATAGTATGACCCAGTACTTC
CDR3 protein: CAWGVDVAGDSMTQYF

clone size: NA
J gene: TRBJ1-2
V gene: TRBV9
D gene: NA
CDR3 DNA: TGTGCCAGCAGCGTAGCTACCGCGGGGGCCGGCTACACCTTC
CDR3 protein: CASSVATAGAGYTF

clone size: NA
J gene: TRBJ1-5
V gene: TRBV6-1
D gene: NA
CDR3 DNA: TGTGCCAGCAGTGACAGGGATCAGCCCCAGCATTTT
CDR3 protein: CASSDRDQPQHF

clone size: NA
J gene: TRBJ1-2
V gene: TRBV7-8
D gene: TRBD1
CDR3 DNA: TGTGCCAGCAGCCATGACAGGGTTAGCTACACCTTC
CDR3 protein: CASSHDRVSYTF

clone size: NA
J gene: TRBJ2-2
V gene: TRBV7-3
D gene: NA
CDR3 DNA: TGTGCCAGCAGCTTAGGCAGGGTTAACACCGGGGAGCTGTTTTTT
CDR3 protein: CASSLGRVNTGELFF

clone size: NA
J gene: TRBJ1-5
V gene: TRBV11-2
D gene: NA
CDR3 DNA: TGTGCCAGCAGCTTTGACTTCGATCAGCCCCAGCATTTT
CDR3 protein: CASSFDFDQPQHF

clone size: NA
J gene: TRBJ1-6
V gene: TRBV5-4
D gene: TRBD1
CDR3 DNA: TGTGCCAGCAGCTTCAAGCAGGGGGCGGGTTCACCCCTCCACTTT
CDR3 protein: CASSFKQGAGSPLHF

clone size: NA
J gene: TRBJ1-1
V gene: TRBV3-1/TRBV3-2
D gene: TRBD1
CDR3 DNA: TGTGCCAGCTACGGACAGGGGGCGGTAAACACTGAAGCTTTCTTT
CDR3 protein: CASYGQGAVNTEAFF

clone size: NA
J gene: TRBJ2-7
V gene: TRBV7-2
D gene: TRBD1
CDR3 DNA: TGTGCCAGCAGCTCGCGACAGGGTACGTACGAGCAGTACTTC
CDR3 protein: CASSSRQGTYEQYF

clone size: NA
J gene: TRBJ2-7
V gene: TRBV20-1
D gene: NA
CDR3 DNA: TGCAGTGCTAGTAGCGGTACCTACGAGCAGTACTTC
CDR3 protein: CSASSGTYEQYF

clone size: NA
J gene: TRBJ2-2
V gene: TRBV19
D gene: TRBD2
CDR3 DNA: TGTGCCAGTAGTATACGGGGCGGGAGGGCCAGTTCGAACACCGGGGAGCTGTTTTTT
CDR3 protein: CASSIRGGRASSNTGELFF

clone size: NA
J gene: TRBJ2-5
V gene: TRBV19
D gene: NA
CDR3 DNA: TGTGCCAGTTCGGACACTTGGGAGACCCAGTACTTC
CDR3 protein: CASSDTWETQYF

clone size: NA
J gene: TRBJ2-3
V gene: TRBV10-3
D gene: NA
CDR3 DNA: TGTGCCATCAGTGAGCCCCCGCCCCCGGTAAACACAGATACGCAGTATTTT
CDR3 protein: CAISEPPPPVNTDTQYF

clone size: NA
J gene: TRBJ2-1
V gene: TRBV2
D gene: NA
CDR3 DNA: TGTGCCAGCACGACTAGTTCTGAGCAGTTCTTC
CDR3 protein: CASTTSSEQFF

clone size: NA
J gene: TRBJ2-1
V gene: TRBV7-3
D gene: TRBD1
CDR3 DNA: TGTGCCAGCAGCTTTGGACAGGGAGGCAATGAGCAGTTCTTC
CDR3 protein: CASSFGQGGNEQFF

clone size: NA
J gene: TRBJ1-2
V gene: TRBV15
D gene: NA
CDR3 DNA: TGTGCCACCAGCAGAGATCTGGGGGGGCCCTTAGGGGGCTACACCTTC
CDR3 protein: CATSRDLGGPLGGYTF

clone size: NA
J gene: TRBJ2-3
V gene: TRBV6-5
D gene: NA
CDR3 DNA: TGTGCCAGCAGTTACTCGAGTGCAGCGGGAGATACGCAGTATTTT
CDR3 protein: CASSYSSAAGDTQYF

clone size: NA
J gene: TRBJ2-3
V gene: TRBV12-5
D gene: NA
CDR3 DNA: TGTGCTAGTAGTTTGTTCCCTCGTCGCGGGGGCCGCACAGATACGCAGTATTTT
CDR3 protein: CASSLFPRRGGRTDTQYF

clone size: few
J gene: TRBJ1-1
V gene: TRBV27
D gene: NA
CDR3 DNA: TGTGCCAGCAGTTTCGGCCCCGGCGGAACCCTCAACACTGAAGCTTTCTTT
CDR3 protein: CASSFGPGGTLNTEAFF

clone size: NA
J gene: TRBJ2-2
V gene: TRBV24-1
D gene: NA
CDR3 DNA: TGTGCCACCAGTCCTCTGCAGGGGACCACCGGGGAGCTGTTTTTT
CDR3 protein: CATSPLQGTTGELFF

clone size: NA
J gene: TRBJ1-1
V gene: TRBV4-3
D gene: NA
CDR3 DNA: TGCGCCAGCAGCCGGCGGTATTCAGGGCTGAACACTGAAGCTTTCTTT
CDR3 protein: CASSRRYSGLNTEAFF

clone size: NA
J gene: TRBJ1-2
V gene: TRBV18
D gene: TRBD1
CDR3 DNA: TGTGCCAGCTCACCCCGATCAGGGGGCGCACGGGGCTACACCTTC
CDR3 protein: CASSPRSGGARGYTF

clone size: NA
J gene: TRBJ2-5
V gene: TRBV11-1
D gene: TRBD2
CDR3 DNA: TGTGCCAGCAGCCTCCGCCGGGGGGGAAGGTCGGAGACCCAGTACTTC
CDR3 protein: CASSLRRGGRSETQYF

clone size: NA
J gene: TRBJ2-3
V gene: TRBV25-1
D gene: NA
CDR3 DNA: TGTGCCAGCAGTGAATATAAGTTCACTGATACGCAGTATTTT
CDR3 protein: CASSEYKFTDTQYF

clone size: NA
J gene: TRBJ1-2
V gene: TRBV13
D gene: TRBD1
CDR3 DNA: TGTGCCAGCAGCTTATCAGGGGGCGCCGGCTACACCTTC
CDR3 protein: CASSLSGGAGYTF

clone size: NA
J gene: TRBJ2-3
V gene: TRBV4-2
D gene: NA
CDR3 DNA: TGTGCCAGCAGCCAGGGACTGCTATACACAGATACGCAGTATTTT
CDR3 protein: CASSQGLLYTDTQYF

clone size: NA
J gene: TRBJ2-4
V gene: TRBV6-2/TRBV6-3
D gene: NA
CDR3 DNA: TGTGCCAGCAGTGGCCTGCTTTTAGCCAAAAACATTCAGTACTTC
CDR3 protein: CASSGLLLAKNIQYF

clone size: NA
J gene: TRBJ2-3
V gene: TRBV2
D gene: NA
CDR3 DNA: TGTGCCAGCAGTGACCCGGGGGAACCCACAGATACGCAGTATTTT
CDR3 protein: CASSDPGEPTDTQYF

clone size: NA
J gene: TRBJ1-2
V gene: TRBV7-9
D gene: NA
CDR3 DNA: TGTGCCAGCGAGGGGGAGCAGGGAGCTAACTATGGCTACACCTTC
CDR3 protein: CASEGEQGANYGYTF

clone size: few
J gene: TRBJ2-6
V gene: TRBV5-4
D gene: TRBD1
CDR3 DNA: TGTGCCAGCAGGAGACAGGGGATCTCTGGGGCCAACGTCCTGACTTTC
CDR3 protein: CASRRQGISGANVLTF

clone size: NA
J gene: TRBJ1-3
V gene: TRBV12-3/TRBV12-4
D gene: NA
CDR3 DNA: TGTGCCAGCAGTTTTAAAAACACCATATATTTT
CDR3 protein: CASSFKNTIYF

clone size: NA
J gene: TRBJ1-1
V gene: TRBV7-9
D gene: NA
CDR3 DNA: TGTGCCAGCAGCTTCCAGGGAACAACGACTGAAGCTTTCTTT
CDR3 protein: CASSFQGTTTEAFF

clone size: NA
J gene: TRBJ1-4
V gene: TRBV9
D gene: NA
CDR3 DNA: TGTGCCAGCAGCGTATTGGGGCAGGGTTGGGAAAAACTGTTTTTT
CDR3 protein: CASSVLGQGWEKLFF

clone size: NA
J gene: TRBJ2-7
V gene: TRBV7-9
D gene: TRBD1
CDR3 DNA: TGTGCCAGCATGGGACAGCCGACCTACGAGCAGTACTTC
CDR3 protein: CASMGQPTYEQYF

clone size: NA
J gene: TRBJ1-1
V gene: TRBV21-1
D gene: NA
CDR3 DNA: TGTGCCAGCAGCAAAGTAGGGAGTGAAGCTTTCTTT
CDR3 protein: CASSKVGSEAFF

clone size: NA
J gene: TRBJ2-1
V gene: TRBV4-1
D gene: TRBD1
CDR3 DNA: TGCGCCAGCAGCCCGCACCCGGGACAGGGCAACAATGAGCAGTTCTTC
CDR3 protein: CASSPHPGQGNNEQFF

clone size: NA
J gene: TRBJ1-3
V gene: TRBV7-2
D gene: NA
CDR3 DNA: TGTGCCAGCAGCTTAGGTGGACAGCCTGGAAACACCATATATTTT
CDR3 protein: CASSLGGQPGNTIYF

clone size: NA
J gene: TRBJ2-3
V gene: TRBV28
D gene: TRBD1
CDR3 DNA: TGTGCCACCGCTCCGGGACAGGGGGCAACAGATACGCAGTATTTT
CDR3 protein: CATAPGQGATDTQYF

clone size: NA
J gene: TRBJ1-1
V gene: TRBV4-1
D gene: NA
CDR3 DNA: TGCGCCAGCAGCCAAGACCCATCGGGCACTGAAGCTTTCTTT
CDR3 protein: CASSQDPSGTEAFF